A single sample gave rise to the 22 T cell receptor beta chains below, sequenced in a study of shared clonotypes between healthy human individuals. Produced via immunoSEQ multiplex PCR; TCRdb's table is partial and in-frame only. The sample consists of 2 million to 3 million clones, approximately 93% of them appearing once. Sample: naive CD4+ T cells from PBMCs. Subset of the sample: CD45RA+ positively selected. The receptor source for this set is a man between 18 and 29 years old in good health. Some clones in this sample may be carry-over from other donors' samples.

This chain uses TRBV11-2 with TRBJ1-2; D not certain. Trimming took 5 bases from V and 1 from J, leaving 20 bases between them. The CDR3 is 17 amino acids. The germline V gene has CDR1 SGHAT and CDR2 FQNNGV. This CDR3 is CASSPRATTGLNYGYTF. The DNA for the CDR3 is TGTGCCAGCAGCCCACGAGCTACCACCGGGCTTAACTATGGCTACACCTTC.

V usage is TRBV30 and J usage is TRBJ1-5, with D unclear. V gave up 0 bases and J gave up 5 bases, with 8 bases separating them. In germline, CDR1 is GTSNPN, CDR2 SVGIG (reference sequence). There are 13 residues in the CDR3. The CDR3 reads CAWSVGTDQPQHF. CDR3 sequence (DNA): TGTGCCTGGAGTGTAGGAACAGATCAGCCCCAGCATTTT.

CDR3 sequence reads: CASSEFYRSYTEAFF. DNA for the CDR3: TGTGCCAGCAGTGAATTTTACAGGTCCTACACTGAAGCTTTCTTT. The V and J genes are TRBV6-1 and TRBJ1-1; maybe TRBD1 (5 bases). This CDR3 has 15 residues. V was shortened by 2 bases and J by 3 bases, with 13 bases between the two germline ends. Germline-derived CDR1 and CDR2 are MNHNS and SASEGT.

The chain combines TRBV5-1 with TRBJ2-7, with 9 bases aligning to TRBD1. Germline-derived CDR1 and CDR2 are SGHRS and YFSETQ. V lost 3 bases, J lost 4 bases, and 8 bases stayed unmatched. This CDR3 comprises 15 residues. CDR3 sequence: CASSSRGTGPYEQYF. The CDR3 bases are TGCGCCAGCAGCTCCCGGGGGACAGGGCCTTACGAGCAGTACTTC. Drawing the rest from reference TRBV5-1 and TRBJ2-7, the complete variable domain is KAGVTQTPRYLIKTRGQQVTLSCSPISGHRSVSWYQQTPGQGLQFLFEYFSETQRNKGNFPGRFSGRQFSNSRSEMNVSTLELGDSALYLCASSSRGTGPYEQYFGPGTRLTVT.

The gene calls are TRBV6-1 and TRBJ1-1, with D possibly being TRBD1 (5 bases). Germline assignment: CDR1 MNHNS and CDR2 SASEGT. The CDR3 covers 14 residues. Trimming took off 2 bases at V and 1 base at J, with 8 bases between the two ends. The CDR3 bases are TGTGCCAGCAGTGAACCCCAGGGGAACACTGAAGCTTTCTTT. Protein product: CASSEPQGNTEAFF.

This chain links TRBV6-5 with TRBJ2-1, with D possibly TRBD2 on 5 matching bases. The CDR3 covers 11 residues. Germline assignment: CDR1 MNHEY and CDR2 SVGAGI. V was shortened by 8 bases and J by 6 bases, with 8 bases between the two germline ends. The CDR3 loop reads CASVRGNEQFF. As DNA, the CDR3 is TGTGCCAGCGTCCGGGGCAATGAGCAGTTCTTC.

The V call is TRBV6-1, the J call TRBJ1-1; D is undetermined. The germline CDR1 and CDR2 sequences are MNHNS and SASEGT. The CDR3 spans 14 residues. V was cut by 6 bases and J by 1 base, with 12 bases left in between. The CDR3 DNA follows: TGTGCCAGCAGGGAGCAGCCGGGGAACACTGAAGCTTTCTTT. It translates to CASREQPGNTEAFF.

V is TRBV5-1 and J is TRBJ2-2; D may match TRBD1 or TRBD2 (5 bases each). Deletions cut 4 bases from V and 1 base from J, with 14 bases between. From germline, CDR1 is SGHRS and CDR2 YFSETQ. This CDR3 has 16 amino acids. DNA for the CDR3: TGCGCCAGCAGCATGGGGCAGGGAGAGAACACCGGGGAGCTGTTTTTT. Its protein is CASSMGQGENTGELFF.

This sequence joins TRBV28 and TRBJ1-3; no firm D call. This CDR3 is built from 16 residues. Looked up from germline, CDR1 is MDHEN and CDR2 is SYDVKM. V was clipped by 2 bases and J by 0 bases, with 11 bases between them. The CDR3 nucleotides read TGTGCCAGCAGTTTAACTGGGCCTCGCTCTGGAAACACCATATATTTT. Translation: CASSLTGPRSGNTIYF.

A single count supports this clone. The CDR3 bases are TGCGCCAGCAGCCAGTATCCGGGACAGGGTTCGCATGAGCAGTTCTTC. It encodes CASSQYPGQGSHEQFF. This chain joins TRBV4-1 and TRBJ2-1; 9 positions agree with TRBD1. CDR1 and CDR2 from the germline V gene are MGHRA and YSYEKL. This CDR3 has 16 amino acids. V gave up 3 bases and J gave up 8 bases; unmatched junction bases: 11.

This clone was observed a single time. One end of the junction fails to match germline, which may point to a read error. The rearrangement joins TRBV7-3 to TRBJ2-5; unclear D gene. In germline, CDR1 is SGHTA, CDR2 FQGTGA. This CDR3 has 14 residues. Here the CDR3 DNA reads TGTGCCAGCAGCTTATCGGGCAGCCAAAAGACCCAGTACTTC. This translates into CASSLSGSQKTQYF.

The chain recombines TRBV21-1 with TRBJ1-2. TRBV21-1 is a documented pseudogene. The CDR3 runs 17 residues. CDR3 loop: CASSKGRGAPAIYGYTF. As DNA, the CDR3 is TGTGCCAGCAGCAAAGGGAGGGGGGCCCCAGCTATCTATGGCTACACCTTC.

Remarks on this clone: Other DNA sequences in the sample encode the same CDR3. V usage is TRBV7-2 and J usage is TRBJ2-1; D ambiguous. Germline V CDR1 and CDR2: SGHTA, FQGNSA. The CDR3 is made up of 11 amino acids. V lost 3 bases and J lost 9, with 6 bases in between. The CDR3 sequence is CASSFIGEQFF. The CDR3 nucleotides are TGTGCCAGCAGCTTCATCGGTGAGCAGTTCTTC.

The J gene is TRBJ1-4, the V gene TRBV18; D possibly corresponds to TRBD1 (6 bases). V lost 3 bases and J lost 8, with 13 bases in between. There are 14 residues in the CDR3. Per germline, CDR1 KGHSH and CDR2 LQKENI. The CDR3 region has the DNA TGTGCCAGCTCACCGTGGCGGGGGGCGGAAAAACTGTTTTTT. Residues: CASSPWRGAEKLFF. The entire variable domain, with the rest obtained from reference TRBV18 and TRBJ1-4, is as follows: NAGVMQNPRHLVRRRGQEARLRCSPMKGHSHVYWYRQLPEEGLKFMVYLQKENIIDESGMPKERFSAEFPKEGPSILRIQQVVRGDSAAYFCASSPWRGAEKLFFGSGTQLSVL.

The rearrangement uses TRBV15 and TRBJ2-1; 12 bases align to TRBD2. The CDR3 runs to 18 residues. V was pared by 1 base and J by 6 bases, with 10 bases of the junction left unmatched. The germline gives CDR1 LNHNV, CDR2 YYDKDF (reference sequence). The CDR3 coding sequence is TGTGCCACCAGCAGAGGAACTAGCGGGAGGTTAATTTCCAATGAGCAGTTCTTC. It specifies CATSRGTSGRLISNEQFF.

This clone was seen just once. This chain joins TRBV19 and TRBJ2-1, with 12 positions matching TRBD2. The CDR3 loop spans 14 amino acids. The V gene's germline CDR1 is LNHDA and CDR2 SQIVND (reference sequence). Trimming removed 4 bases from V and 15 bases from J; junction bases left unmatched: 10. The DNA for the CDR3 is TGTGCCAGTAGTAGAGAGACTAGCGGGAGTATTCGGTTCTTC. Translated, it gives CASSRETSGSIRFF.

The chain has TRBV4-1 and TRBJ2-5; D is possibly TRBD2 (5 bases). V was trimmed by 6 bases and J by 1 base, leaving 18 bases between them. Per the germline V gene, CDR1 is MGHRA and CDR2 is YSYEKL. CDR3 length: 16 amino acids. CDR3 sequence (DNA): TGCGCCAGCAGACAAACATCACTAGGACCCCAAGAGACCCAGTACTTC. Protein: CASRQTSLGPQETQYF.

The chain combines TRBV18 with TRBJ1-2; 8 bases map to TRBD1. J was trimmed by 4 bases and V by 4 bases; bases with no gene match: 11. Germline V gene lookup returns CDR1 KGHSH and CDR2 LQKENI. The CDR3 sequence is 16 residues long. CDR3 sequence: CASSLQRGQGGYGYTF. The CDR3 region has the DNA TGTGCCAGCTCACTACAACGAGGACAGGGCGGCTATGGCTACACCTTC.

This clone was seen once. CDR3 sequence: CAKTPASGSYNEQFF. CDR3 sequence (DNA): TGTGCAAAAACCCCGGCTAGCGGGTCCTACAATGAGCAGTTCTTC. This sequence joins TRBV28 and TRBJ2-1; TRBD2 matches 8 bases. CDR1 is MDHEN and CDR2 is SYDVKM in the germline V gene. The CDR3 length is 15 residues.

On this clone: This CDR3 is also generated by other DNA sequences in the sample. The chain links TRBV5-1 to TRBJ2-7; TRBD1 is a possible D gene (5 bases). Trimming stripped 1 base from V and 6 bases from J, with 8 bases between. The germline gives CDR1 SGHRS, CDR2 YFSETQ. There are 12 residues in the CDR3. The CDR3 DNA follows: TGCGCCAGCAGCTTGACAGGCATCGAGCAGTACTTC. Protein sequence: CASSLTGIEQYF. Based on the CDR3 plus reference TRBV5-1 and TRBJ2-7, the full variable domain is KAGVTQTPRYLIKTRGQQVTLSCSPISGHRSVSWYQQTPGQGLQFLFEYFSETQRNKGNFPGRFSGRQFSNSRSEMNVSTLELGDSALYLCASSLTGIEQYFGPGTRLTVT.

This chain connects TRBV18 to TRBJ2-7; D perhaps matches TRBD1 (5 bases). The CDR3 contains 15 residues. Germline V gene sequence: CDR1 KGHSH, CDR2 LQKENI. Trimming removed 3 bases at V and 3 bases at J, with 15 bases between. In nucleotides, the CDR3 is TGTGCCAGCTCACCCTCTTTACAGGCGTTCTACGAGCAGTACTTC. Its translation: CASSPSLQAFYEQYF.

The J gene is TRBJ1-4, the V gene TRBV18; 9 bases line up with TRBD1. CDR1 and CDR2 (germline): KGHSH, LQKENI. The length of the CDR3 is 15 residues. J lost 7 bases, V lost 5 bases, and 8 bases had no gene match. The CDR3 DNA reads TGTGCCAGCTCAACGGGACAGGGTTGGGGTGAAAAACTGTTTTTT. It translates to CASSTGQGWGEKLFF.